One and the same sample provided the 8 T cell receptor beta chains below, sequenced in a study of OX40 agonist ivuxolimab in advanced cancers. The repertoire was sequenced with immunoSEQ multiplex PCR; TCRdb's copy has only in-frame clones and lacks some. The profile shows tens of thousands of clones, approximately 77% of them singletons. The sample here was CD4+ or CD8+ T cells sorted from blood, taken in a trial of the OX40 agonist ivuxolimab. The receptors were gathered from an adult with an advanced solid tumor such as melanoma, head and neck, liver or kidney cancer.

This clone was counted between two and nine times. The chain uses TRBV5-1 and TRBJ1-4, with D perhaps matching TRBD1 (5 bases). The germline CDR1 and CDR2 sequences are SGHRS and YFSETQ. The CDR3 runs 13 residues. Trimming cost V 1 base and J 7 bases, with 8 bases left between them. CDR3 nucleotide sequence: TGCGCCAGCAGCTTGCCGGGGACTGAAAAACTGTTTTTT. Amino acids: CASSLPGTEKLFF. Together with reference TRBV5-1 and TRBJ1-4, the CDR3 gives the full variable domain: KAGVTQTPRYLIKTRGQQVTLSCSPISGHRSVSWYQQTPGQGLQFLFEYFSETQRNKGNFPGRFSGRQFSNSRSEMNVSTLELGDSALYLCASSLPGTEKLFFGSGTQLSVL.

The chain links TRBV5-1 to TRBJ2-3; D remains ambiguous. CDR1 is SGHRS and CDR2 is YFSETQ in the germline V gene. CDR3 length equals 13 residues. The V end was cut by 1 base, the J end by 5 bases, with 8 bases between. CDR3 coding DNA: TGCGCCAGCAGCTTGAGTGAGGAAGATACGCAGTATTTT. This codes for CASSLSEEDTQYF.

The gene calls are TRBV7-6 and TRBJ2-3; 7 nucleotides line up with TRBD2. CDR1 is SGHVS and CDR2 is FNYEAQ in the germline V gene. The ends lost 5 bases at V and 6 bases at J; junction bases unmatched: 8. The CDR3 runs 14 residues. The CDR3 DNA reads TGTGCCAGCAGCCTCCAGACTAGCCCCGATACGCAGTATTTT. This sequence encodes CASSLQTSPDTQYF.

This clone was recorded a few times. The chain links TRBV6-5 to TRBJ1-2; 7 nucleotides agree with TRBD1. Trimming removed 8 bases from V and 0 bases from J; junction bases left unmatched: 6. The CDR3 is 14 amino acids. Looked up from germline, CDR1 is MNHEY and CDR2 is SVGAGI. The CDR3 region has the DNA TGTGCCAGCTGCCGGGACAGCTCTAACTATGGCTACACCTTC. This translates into CASCRDSSNYGYTF.

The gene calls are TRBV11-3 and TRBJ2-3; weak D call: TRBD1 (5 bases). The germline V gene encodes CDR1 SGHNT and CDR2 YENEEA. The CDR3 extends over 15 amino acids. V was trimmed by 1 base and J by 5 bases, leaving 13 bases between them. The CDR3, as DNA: TGTGCCAGCAGCTTAGCTTTCCAGGGCCGAGATACGCAGTATTTT. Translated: CASSLAFQGRDTQYF. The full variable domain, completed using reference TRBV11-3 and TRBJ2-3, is EAGVVQSPRYKIIEKKQPVAFWCNPISGHNTLYWYLQNLGQGPELLIRYENEEAVDDSQLPKDRFSAERLKGVDSTLKIQPAELGDSAVYLCASSLAFQGRDTQYFGPGTRLTVL.

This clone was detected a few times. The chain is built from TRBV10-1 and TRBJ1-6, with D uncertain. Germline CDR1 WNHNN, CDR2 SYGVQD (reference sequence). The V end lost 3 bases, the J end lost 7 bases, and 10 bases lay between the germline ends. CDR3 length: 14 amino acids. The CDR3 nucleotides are TGCGCCAGCAGTGAAGACAACTCGAATTCACCCCTCCACTTT. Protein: CASSEDNSNSPLHF.

CDR3 nucleotides: TGTGCCAGTTCAACCGGAAGCACAGATACGCAGTATTTT. Its translation is CASSTGSTDTQYF. V usage is TRBV18 and J usage is TRBJ2-3; D gene unclear. This CDR3 is built from 13 residues. The germline gives CDR1 KGHSH, CDR2 LQKENI. Trimming pared 9 bases from V and 0 bases from J, leaving 10 bases between.

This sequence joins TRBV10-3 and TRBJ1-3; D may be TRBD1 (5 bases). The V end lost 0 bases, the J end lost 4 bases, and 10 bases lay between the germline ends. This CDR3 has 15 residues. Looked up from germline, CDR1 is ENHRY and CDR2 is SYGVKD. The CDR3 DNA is TGTGCCATCAGTGAGTCTTGGGGCAGCGGAAACACCATATATTTT. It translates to CAISESWGSGNTIYF.